Below, 9 T cell receptor beta chains from the same sample are listed, as sequenced in a study of CD8+CD57+ T cells in acquired aplastic anemia. According to the study, genomic DNA was the template for TCR beta VDJ and CDR3 profiling. TCRdb re-derived calls from the reads in MiXCR, one entry per CDR3 protein. The table has approximately 190,000 distinct CDR3 sequences, more than 45% seen once. Before being chosen for sequencing, patients had shown CD8+CD57+ cell expansion by flow cytometry. Sequencing input: sorted CD4+, CD8+, or CD8+CD57+ T cells (not recorded which) from PBMCs. All receptors derive from a human donor with aplastic anemia.

This clonotype was observed many times. The rearrangement joins TRBV2 to TRBJ2-3, with D uncertain. V lost 7 bases and J 5 bases, leaving 7 bases between the germline ends. This CDR3 comprises 11 residues. Per the germline V gene, CDR1 is SNHLY and CDR2 is FYNNEI. CDR3 residues: CASNLGDTQYF. Written as DNA, the CDR3 is TGTGCCAGCAACCTGGGAGATACGCAGTATTTT. The whole variable domain, filled in from reference TRBV2 and TRBJ2-3, reads EPEVTQTPSHQVTQMGQEVILRCVPISNHLYFYWYRQILGQKVEFLVSFYNNEISEKSEIFDDQFSVERPDGSNFTLKIRSTKLEDSAMYFCASNLGDTQYFGPGTRLTVL.

This clonotype was seen many times. The CDR3 loop reads CAWSRLTLEAFF. In DNA form, the CDR3 reads TGTGCCTGGAGCCGACTTACACTTGAAGCTTTCTTT. The J gene is TRBJ1-1, the V gene TRBV30, with D hard to call. CDR1 GTSNPN and CDR2 SVGIG come from the germline V gene (reference sequence). Trimming left V 3 bases short and J 7 bases short, with 12 bases between. The CDR3 is 12 residues long.

The V call is TRBV10-3, the J call TRBJ1-2; D perhaps matches TRBD1 (5 bases). V dropped 2 bases and J dropped 3 bases, with 13 bases sitting between them. Looked up from germline, CDR1 is ENHRY and CDR2 is SYGVKD. This CDR3 is 15 amino acids long. The CDR3: CAISEGGLSDYGYTF. The CDR3 nucleotides are TGTGCCATCAGTGAGGGGGGACTCAGCGACTATGGCTACACCTTC.

Concerning this clonotype: This could be a read error, since a much larger clone is one nucleotide away. V usage is TRBV6-5 and J usage is TRBJ2-5; 9 bases match TRBD1. Germline-derived CDR1 and CDR2 are MNHEY and SVGAGI. This CDR3 has 16 residues. V lost 0 bases to trimming and J lost 6 bases; unmatched junction nucleotides: 8. The CDR3 DNA is TGTGCCAGCAGTTACTCACAGGGGGCGGGCGGAAAGACCCAGTACTTC. It translates to CASSYSQGAGGKTQYF.

This clonotype was seen repeatedly, ten times or more. This sequence joins TRBV6-2 or TRBV6-3 and TRBJ2-7; perhaps TRBD1 as D (6 bases). The CDR3 extends over 18 amino acids. CDR1 is MNHEY, CDR2 SVGEGT, per germline. Trimming shortened V by 0 bases and J by 0 bases, and 18 bases separated the two germline ends. The CDR3 loop reads CASSYSSPGRGFSYEQYF. The CDR3 DNA is TGTGCCAGCAGTTACTCGAGTCCAGGCAGGGGCTTCTCCTACGAGCAGTACTTC.

In its sample, this clonotype was seen many times. The gene calls are TRBV7-9 and TRBJ1-5; D is uncertain. Between the trimmed V and J ends, which lost 5 bases and 6 bases, there was a span of 14 bases. Germline V lookup: CDR1 SEHNR, CDR2 FQNEAQ (reference sequence). CDR3 length: 14 amino acids. CDR3 coding DNA: TGTGCCAGCAGCCTTGATAGGGTAGGTCAGCCCCAGCATTTT. Translated: CASSLDRVGQPQHF.

As for this clonotype: An end of the junction differs from the germline gene, which may be a read error. This chain uses TRBV25-1 with TRBJ2-2, with D maybe TRBD2 (6 bases). The CDR3 is 16 amino acids. Germline V gene sequence: CDR1 MGHDK, CDR2 SYGVNS. CDR3 in DNA: TGTGCCAGCAGCGTAGCCGGGTTCGCGACCACCGGGGGGCTGTTTTTT. This sequence encodes CASSVAGFATTGGLFF.

The chain joins TRBV24-1 to TRBJ2-5; 8 nucleotides line up with TRBD1. This CDR3 is 16 amino acids long. Germline assignment: CDR1 KGHDR and CDR2 SFDVKD. Trimming took 4 bases from V and 5 from J; bases not matched to a gene: 11. The CDR3 nucleotides are TGTGCCACCAGTGACCCAGGGACAGGAGGTTTGGAGACCCAGTACTTC. This sequence encodes CATSDPGTGGLETQYF.

This clonotype came up many times. V and J are TRBV5-6 and TRBJ2-5; D is perhaps TRBD1 (6 bases). The CDR3 is 14 residues long. The ends were cut back, 4 bases at V and 3 bases at J, with 13 bases in the middle. CDR1 is SGHDT and CDR2 is YYEEEE in the germline V gene. CDR3 protein: CASSPAGVEETQYF. CDR3 nucleotide sequence: TGTGCCAGCAGCCCAGCAGGGGTCGAAGAGACCCAGTACTTC.